The sequence of this TCR beta chain was determined in a study of T cell repertoires in cytomegalovirus infection. Study context: Indications came from public TCR beta signatures; they pointed to CMV infection and to a matching HLA type.

Findings and limits, study-wide: Using cumulative public TCR beta family frequency, the authors identified those who carried CMV together with the relevant HLA. HLA-C-restricted, CMV-specific TCR beta clonotypes were dominant ex vivo.

MiXCR, run by TCRdb on the reads, gives a single entry per CDR3 protein. The sample holds about 920,000 distinct CDR3 sequences, roughly 31% seen once. As for this clonotype: What it binds is unknown.

The CDR3 has 17 amino acids. In germline, CDR1 is LNHDA, CDR2 SQIVND (reference sequence). J lost 3 bases, V lost 0 bases, and 10 bases had no gene match. The sample here was cultured CD8+ T cells from PBMCs, taken from culture after CMV antigen stimulation. This TCR was recovered from a human donor in good health (CMV status not recorded). Some clones in this sample may be carry-over from other donors' samples. The V and J genes are TRBV19 and TRBJ2-7; TRBD1 agrees at 8 bases. The CDR3 sequence is CASSIEAQGANFYEQYF. CDR3 DNA: TGTGCCAGTAGTATAGAAGCCCAGGGGGCGAACTTCTACGAGCAGTACTTC.